The rows below give T cell receptor beta chains drawn from one sample of a study of T cells in Graves' hyperthyroidism and ophthalmopathy. TCRdb itself ran the multiplex PCR reads through MiXCR, one entry per CDR3 protein. Of around 570,000 distinct CDR3 sequences in the sample, about 20% were seen once. Sequencing was carried out using blood. These receptors originate from a man aged 35 to 55 with Graves' ophthalmopathy. Each CDR3 is given with its conserved first and last residue. A D gene is named only where the DNA matches it firmly. Clone sizes are given selectively: once, few, many, or a class where the clone is expanded.

V	D	size	J	CDR3	DNA
TRBV7-3	TRBD1	many	TRBJ1-2	CASSFLPGTGGDYGYTF	TGTGCCAGCAGTTTCCTGCCGGGGACAGGGGGCGACTATGGCTACACCTTC
TRBV12-3/TRBV12-4	.	many	TRBJ2-2	CASITLGSNTGELFF	TGTGCCAGCATTACCCTAGGGTCGAACACCGGGGAGCTGTTTTTT
TRBV28	.	many	TRBJ2-7	CASSFEGRGSYEQYF	TGTGCCAGCAGTTTCGAGGGGAGGGGGTCCTACGAGCAGTACTTC
TRBV7-9	.	many	TRBJ2-7	CASSSRPGLVHEQYF	TGTGCCAGCAGCTCGAGGCCGGGGTTGGTACACGAGCAGTACTTC
TRBV19	.	few	TRBJ2-1	CASSIASSSSYNEQFF	TGTGCCAGTAGTATTGCTAGCTCGAGCTCCTACAATGAGCAGTTCTTC
TRBV20-1	.	.	TRBJ2-4	CSARDSTGRAKNIQYF	TGCAGTGCTAGAGACTCTACAGGGCGAGCCAAAAACATTCAGTACTTC
TRBV9	.	.	TRBJ2-3	CASSVAGGADTQYF	TGTGCCAGCAGCGTAGCTGGAGGAGCAGATACGCAGTATTTT
TRBV24-1	.	.	TRBJ2-3	CATRPTWTDTQYF	TGTGCCACCAGGCCCACCTGGACAGATACGCAGTATTTT
TRBV5-1	TRBD1	many	TRBJ2-1	CASSLGQGIYEQFF	TGCGCCAGCAGCTTGGGACAGGGGATCTATGAGCAGTTCTTC
TRBV24-1	TRBD1	.	TRBJ2-1	CATSDPAGTGINEQFF	TGTGCCACCAGTGATCCCGCCGGGACAGGGATCAATGAGCAGTTCTTC
TRBV20-1	.	.	TRBJ2-1	CSANPTWAGPKGDEQFF	TGCAGTGCTAACCCGACTTGGGCCGGGCCCAAGGGGGATGAGCAGTTCTTC
TRBV19	.	once	TRBJ2-1	CASSKDHSSYNEQFF	TGTGCCAGTAGTAAGGACCATAGCTCCTACAATGAGCAGTTCTTC
TRBV24-1	TRBD1	.	TRBJ1-5	CAITRQGVNQPQHF	TGTGCCATCACCAGACAGGGGGTCAATCAGCCCCAGCATTTT
TRBV20-1	.	.	TRBJ1-2	CSARDRGFWNGYTF	TGCAGTGCTAGAGATAGAGGTTTTTGGAATGGCTACACCTTC
TRBV16	TRBD2	few	TRBJ2-1	CASSPSGTRVGNEQFF	TGTGCCAGCAGCCCCTCCGGGACTAGAGTGGGGAATGAGCAGTTCTTC
TRBV7-3	.	.	TRBJ2-5	CASSLDGSGETQYF	TGTGCCAGCAGCTTAGACGGGTCCGGCGAGACCCAGTACTTC
TRBV11-2	TRBD2	many	TRBJ2-3	CASSFQGLALAGLDTQYF	TGTGCCAGCAGCTTCCAGGGACTAGCCCTCGCGGGGCTGGATACGCAGTATTTT
TRBV5-5	.	.	TRBJ2-2	CASSLEAGSGELFF	TGTGCCAGCAGCTTGGAGGCAGGGTCCGGGGAGCTGTTTTTT
TRBV7-2	.	.	TRBJ1-2	CASSLKSGYGYTF	TGTGCCAGCAGCTTAAAATCGGGGTATGGCTACACCTTC
TRBV5-1	.	many	TRBJ2-2	CASTSPGLGNTGELFF	TGCGCCAGCACTTCTCCGGGACTGGGAAACACCGGGGAGCTGTTTTTT
TRBV6-2/TRBV6-3	.	.	TRBJ2-5	CASTSPEVSTQYF	TGTGCCAGCACTAGCCCGGAGGTGTCGACCCAGTACTTC
TRBV6-1	.	few	TRBJ2-7	CASGQPNEQYF	TGTGCCAGCGGACAGCCGAACGAGCAGTACTTC
TRBV4-3	TRBD2	once	TRBJ2-1	CVSSHILAGGGGEQFF	TGCGTCAGCAGCCACATCCTAGCGGGAGGGGGCGGTGAGCAGTTCTTC
TRBV2	.	many	TRBJ1-6	CASTGLSNSPLHF	TGTGCCAGCACGGGACTTTCAAATTCACCCCTCCACTTT
TRBV5-1	.	.	TRBJ2-1	CASSLTTWGNEQFF	TGCGCCAGCAGCTTGACCACTTGGGGGAATGAGCAGTTCTTC
TRBV6-2/TRBV6-3	.	.	TRBJ2-3	CASAVGPSFSDTQYF	TGTGCCAGCGCGGTAGGGCCCTCGTTTTCAGATACGCAGTATTTT
TRBV6-6	.	many	TRBJ2-5	CASSYSRGGVWTQYF	TGTGCCAGCAGTTACTCCCGAGGTGGGGTTTGGACCCAGTACTTC
TRBV28	.	many	TRBJ1-2	CASSLVRKVHGYTF	TGTGCCAGCAGTTTGGTCAGGAAGGTACATGGCTACACCTTC
TRBV20-1	TRBD2	.	TRBJ2-3	CSAPPGLAGGGTDTQYF	TGCAGTGCTCCACCGGGACTAGCGGGAGGAGGTACAGATACGCAGTATTTT
TRBV7-2	TRBD1	few	TRBJ1-1	CASRRGQGTEAFF	TGTGCCAGCAGGAGGGGACAGGGCACTGAAGCTTTCTTT
TRBV6-2/TRBV6-3	.	.	TRBJ2-7	CASSSYREVEQYF	TGTGCCAGCAGTTCCTACAGGGAGGTCGAGCAGTACTTC
TRBV19	.	.	TRBJ1-5	CASWTRSDSNQPQHF	TGTGCCAGTTGGACCCGGAGCGATAGCAATCAGCCCCAGCATTTT
TRBV30	TRBD2	many	TRBJ2-1	CAWSLAGGRNEQFF	TGTGCCTGGAGTCTAGCGGGGGGGCGGAATGAGCAGTTCTTC
TRBV29-1	TRBD1	.	TRBJ1-4	CSVTGPNEKLFF	TGCAGCGTGACAGGGCCTAATGAAAAACTGTTTTTT
TRBV11-1	.	.	TRBJ2-5	CASSLRTAVAETQYF	TGTGCCAGCAGCTTAAGGACGGCGGTCGCAGAGACCCAGTACTTC
TRBV14	.	few	TRBJ2-7	CASSQVYFGEQYF	TGTGCCAGCAGCCAAGTCTATTTCGGCGAGCAGTACTTC
TRBV15	.	few	TRBJ1-5	CATSRDLEGNQPQHF	TGTGCCACCAGCAGAGATCTCGAGGGTAATCAGCCCCAGCATTTT
TRBV5-6	.	.	TRBJ1-2	CASSFSSLSYGYTF	TGTGCCAGCAGCTTCTCTAGCCTGTCCTATGGCTACACCTTC
TRBV20-1	.	many	TRBJ2-5	CSARDLRTPQTETQYF	TGCAGTGCTAGAGATCTTAGGACCCCACAAACGGAGACCCAGTACTTC
TRBV5-1	.	many	TRBJ2-7	CASSLGGAIYEQYF	TGCGCCAGCAGCTTGGGGGGGGCGATCTACGAGCAGTACTTC
TRBV27	.	.	TRBJ2-7	CASNHVGDGYEQYF	TGTGCCAGCAACCACGTTGGTGACGGATACGAGCAGTACTTC
TRBV20-1	.	many	TRBJ2-5	CSVRGRGETQYF	TGCAGTGTGCGGGGGAGGGGGGAGACCCAGTACTTC
TRBV30	.	.	TRBJ2-5	CAWSVGGFQETQYF	TGTGCCTGGAGTGTAGGGGGATTTCAAGAGACCCAGTACTTC
TRBV20-1	TRBD2	few	TRBJ2-4	CSAHTLTGTSGRSGGNIQYF	TGCAGTGCACATACCTTAACCGGGACTAGCGGGAGATCGGGTGGAAACATTCAGTACTTC
TRBV30	.	many	TRBJ2-1	CAWRHYNEQFF	TGTGCCTGGCGACATTACAATGAGCAGTTCTTC
TRBV7-2	.	many	TRBJ2-1	CASKQASYNEQFF	TGTGCCAGCAAACAGGCCTCCTACAATGAGCAGTTCTTC
TRBV10-3	.	.	TRBJ1-5	CAISEGTANQPQHF	TGTGCCATCAGTGAGGGTACGGCTAATCAGCCCCAGCATTTT
TRBV5-1	TRBD1	many	TRBJ2-5	CASSLEAGGFPSRKETQYF	TGCGCCAGCAGCTTGGAGGCAGGGGGCTTCCCATCCCGAAAAGAGACCCAGTACTTC
TRBV30	.	many	TRBJ1-1	CAWSIVRGDTEAFF	TGTGCCTGGAGTATCGTCAGGGGTGACACTGAAGCTTTCTTT
TRBV12-3/TRBV12-4	.	.	TRBJ1-5	CASGRTEVSNQPQHF	TGTGCCAGCGGCCGGACAGAAGTGTCCAATCAGCCCCAGCATTTT
TRBV29-1	.	once	TRBJ2-7	CSVGVRAYEQYF	TGCAGCGTTGGAGTTCGGGCCTACGAGCAGTACTTC
TRBV19	.	.	TRBJ1-5	CASSIDGGRGQPQHF	TGTGCCAGTAGTATAGACGGCGGCCGGGGGCAGCCCCAGCATTTT
TRBV6-1	TRBD2	few	TRBJ2-1	CASSQAGTSSYNEQFF	TGTGCCAGCAGCCAAGCGGGGACCAGCTCCTACAATGAGCAGTTCTTC
TRBV10-1	TRBD2	.	TRBJ2-1	CASSVATSGGANDNEQFF	TGCGCCAGCAGTGTGGCAACTAGCGGGGGGGCCAATGACAATGAGCAGTTCTTC
TRBV5-1	TRBD2	.	TRBJ2-2	CASSSRGGLTGELFF	TGCGCCAGCAGCTCACGGGGGGGCCTTACCGGGGAGCTGTTTTTT